Detailed here is one T cell receptor beta chain. V lost 3 bases and J lost 4, with 12 bases in between. Germline values: CDR1 MNHEY, CDR2 SVGEGT. CDR3 length equals 15 residues. This entry is derived from a study of blood T cell repertoires in COVID-19. Study-level information: Sources were T cells, B-cell-depleted T cells, or PBMCs; the material itself was cDNA or gDNA.

In the source study's methods: Reference gene primer amplification yielded estimated nucleated cell counts. Method: immunoSEQ multiplex PCR; TCRdb's copy keeps in-frame clones and lacks some. V and J calls and clone size are as listed in that table; D and trimming were resolved from the DNA. The sample lists approximately 210,000 clones; 80% were seen once. The sample taken for sequencing was peripheral blood. The receptor was isolated from a human donor in a cohort sampled during active COVID-19. The chain employs TRBV6-2 or TRBV6-3 and TRBJ2-2; tentatively, D is TRBD2 (6 bases). CDR3 amino acids: CASSYRLEGTGELFF. The CDR3 DNA reads TGTGCCAGCAGTTATCGCCTGGAGGGCACCGGGGAGCTGTTTTTT.